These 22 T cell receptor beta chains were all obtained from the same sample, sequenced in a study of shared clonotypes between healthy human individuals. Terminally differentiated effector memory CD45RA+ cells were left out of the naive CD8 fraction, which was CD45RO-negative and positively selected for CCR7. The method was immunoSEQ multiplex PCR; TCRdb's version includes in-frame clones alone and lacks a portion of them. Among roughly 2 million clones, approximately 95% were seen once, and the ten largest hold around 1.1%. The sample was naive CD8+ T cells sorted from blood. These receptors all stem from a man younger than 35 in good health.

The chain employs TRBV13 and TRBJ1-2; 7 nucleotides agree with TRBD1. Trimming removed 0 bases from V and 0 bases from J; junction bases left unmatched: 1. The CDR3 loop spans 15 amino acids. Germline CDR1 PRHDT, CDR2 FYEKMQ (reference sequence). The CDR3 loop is CASSLGTGTNYGYTF. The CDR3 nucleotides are TGTGCCAGCAGCTTAGGGACAGGGACTAACTATGGCTACACCTTC.

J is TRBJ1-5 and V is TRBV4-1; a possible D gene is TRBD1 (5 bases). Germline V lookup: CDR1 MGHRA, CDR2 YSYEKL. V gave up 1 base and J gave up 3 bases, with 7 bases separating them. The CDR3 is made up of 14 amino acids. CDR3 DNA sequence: TGCGCCAGCAGCCAAGTGGGGACCAATCAGCCCCAGCATTTT. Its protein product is CASSQVGTNQPQHF.

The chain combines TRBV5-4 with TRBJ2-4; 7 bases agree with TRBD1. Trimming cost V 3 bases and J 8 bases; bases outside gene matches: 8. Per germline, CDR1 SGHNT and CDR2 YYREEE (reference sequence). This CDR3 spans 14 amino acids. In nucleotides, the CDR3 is TGTGCCAGCAGCTCAAAGACAGGGCGAGACATTCAGTACTTC. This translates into CASSSKTGRDIQYF.

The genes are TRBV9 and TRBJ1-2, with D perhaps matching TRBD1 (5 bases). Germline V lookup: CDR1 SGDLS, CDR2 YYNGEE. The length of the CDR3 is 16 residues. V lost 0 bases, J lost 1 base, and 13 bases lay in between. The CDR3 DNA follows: TGTGCCAGCAGCGTAGCGGCAGGGACGCTTAACTATGGCTACACCTTC. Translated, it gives CASSVAAGTLNYGYTF.

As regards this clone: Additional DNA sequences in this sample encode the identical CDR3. The CDR3 coding sequence is TGCAGTGCGAGGACAGACAATGAGCAGTTCTTC. Its protein is CSARTDNEQFF. V is TRBV20-1 and J is TRBJ2-1; D is perhaps TRBD1 (6 bases). The germline V gene encodes CDR1 DFQATT and CDR2 SNEGSKA (reference sequence). The length of the CDR3 is 11 residues. The V and J ends lost 6 bases and 5 bases respectively, with 8 bases between them.

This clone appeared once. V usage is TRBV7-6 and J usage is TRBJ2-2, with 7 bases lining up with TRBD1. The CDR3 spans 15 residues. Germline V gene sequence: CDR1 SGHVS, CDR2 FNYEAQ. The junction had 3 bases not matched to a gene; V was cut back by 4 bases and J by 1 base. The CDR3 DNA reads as TGTGCCAGCAGCTCGGACAGGTGGAACACCGGGGAGCTGTTTTTT. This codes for CASSSDRWNTGELFF.

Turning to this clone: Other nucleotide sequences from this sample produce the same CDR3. The CDR3 region is CASSEGREQYF. CDR3 in DNA: TGCGCCAGCAGTGAAGGGCGCGAGCAGTACTTC. The chain is built from TRBV10-1 and TRBJ2-7, with D hard to call. CDR1 WNHNN and CDR2 SYGVQD come from the germline V gene (reference sequence). CDR3 size: 11 residues. V was cut by 3 bases and J by 6 bases, with 6 bases left in between.

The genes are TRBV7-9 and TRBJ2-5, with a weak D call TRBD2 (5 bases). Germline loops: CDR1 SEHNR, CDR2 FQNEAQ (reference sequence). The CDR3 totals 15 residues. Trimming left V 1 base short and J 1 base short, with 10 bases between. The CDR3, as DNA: TGTGCCAGCAGCTTAGAAGCGGACCCCCAAGAGACCCAGTACTTC. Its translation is CASSLEADPQETQYF.

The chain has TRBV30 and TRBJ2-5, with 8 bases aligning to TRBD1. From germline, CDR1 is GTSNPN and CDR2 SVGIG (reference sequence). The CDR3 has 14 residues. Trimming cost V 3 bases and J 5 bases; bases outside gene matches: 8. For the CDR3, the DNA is TGTGCCTGGAGCCCAGACAGGGGCTCGGAGACCCAGTACTTC. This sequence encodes CAWSPDRGSETQYF.

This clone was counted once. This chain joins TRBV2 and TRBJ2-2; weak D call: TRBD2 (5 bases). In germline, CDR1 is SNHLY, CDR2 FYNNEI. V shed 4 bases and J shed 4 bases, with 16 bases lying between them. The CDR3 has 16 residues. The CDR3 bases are TGTGCCAGCAGTGTCTGGAGCGGAAAGGGCACCGGGGAGCTGTTTTTT. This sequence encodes CASSVWSGKGTGELFF.

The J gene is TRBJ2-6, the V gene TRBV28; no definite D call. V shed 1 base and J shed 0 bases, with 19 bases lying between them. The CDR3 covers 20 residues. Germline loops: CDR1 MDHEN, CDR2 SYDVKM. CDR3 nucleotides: TGTGCCAGCAGTTTATCTGGTTTTGGCGGCACAGACTCTGGGGCCAACGTCCTGACTTTC. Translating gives CASSLSGFGGTDSGANVLTF.

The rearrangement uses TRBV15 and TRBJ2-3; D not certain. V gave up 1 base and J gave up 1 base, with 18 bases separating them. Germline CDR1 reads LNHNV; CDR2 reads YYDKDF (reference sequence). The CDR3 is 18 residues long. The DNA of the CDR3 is TGTGCCACCAGCAGAGGTACGGACGAGCGCACCGGCACAGATACGCAGTATTTT. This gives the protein CATSRGTDERTGTDTQYF.

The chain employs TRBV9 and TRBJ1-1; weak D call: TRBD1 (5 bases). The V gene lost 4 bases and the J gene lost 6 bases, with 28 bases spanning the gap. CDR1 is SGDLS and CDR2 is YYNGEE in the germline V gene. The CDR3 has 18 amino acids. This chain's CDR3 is CASSLSPEAPEGNPEAFF. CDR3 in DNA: TGTGCCAGCAGCTTATCCCCGGAGGCACCGGAGGGGAATCCTGAAGCTTTCTTT.

The CDR3 nucleotides are TGCAGCGTAAGGACTAGCGAAGCCTACGAGCAGTACTTC. Its protein product is CSVRTSEAYEQYF. This rearrangement joins TRBV29-1 to TRBJ2-7, with 9 nucleotides matching TRBD2. The CDR3 sequence is 13 residues long. Germline values: CDR1 SQVTM, CDR2 ANQGSEA. The trim removed 6 bases at V and 2 bases at J, leaving 5 bases unmatched.

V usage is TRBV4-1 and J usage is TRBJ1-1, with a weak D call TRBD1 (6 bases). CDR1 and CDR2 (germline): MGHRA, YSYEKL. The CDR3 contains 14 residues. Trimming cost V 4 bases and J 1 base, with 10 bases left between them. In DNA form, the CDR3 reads TGCGCCAGCAGCCGCCAGGGACAGAACACTGAAGCTTTCTTT. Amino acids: CASSRQGQNTEAFF.

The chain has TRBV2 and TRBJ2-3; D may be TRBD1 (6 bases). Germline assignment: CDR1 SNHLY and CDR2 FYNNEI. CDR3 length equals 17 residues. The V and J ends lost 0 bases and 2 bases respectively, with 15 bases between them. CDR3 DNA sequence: TGTGCCAGCAGTGAAGCTTGGGCAGGGGTCCTCACAGATACGCAGTATTTT. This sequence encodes CASSEAWAGVLTDTQYF.

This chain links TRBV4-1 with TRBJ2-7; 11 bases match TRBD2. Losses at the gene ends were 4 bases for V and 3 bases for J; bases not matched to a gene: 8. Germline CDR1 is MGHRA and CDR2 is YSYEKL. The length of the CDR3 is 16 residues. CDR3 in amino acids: CASSLTGLAGGYEQYF. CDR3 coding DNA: TGCGCCAGCAGCCTTACCGGACTAGCGGGTGGCTACGAGCAGTACTTC.

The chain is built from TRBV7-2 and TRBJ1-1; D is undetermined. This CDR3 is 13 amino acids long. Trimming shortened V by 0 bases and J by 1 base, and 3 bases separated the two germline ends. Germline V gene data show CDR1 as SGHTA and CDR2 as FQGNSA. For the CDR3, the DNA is TGTGCCAGCAGCTTAGCTTGGAACACTGAAGCTTTCTTT. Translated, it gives CASSLAWNTEAFF.

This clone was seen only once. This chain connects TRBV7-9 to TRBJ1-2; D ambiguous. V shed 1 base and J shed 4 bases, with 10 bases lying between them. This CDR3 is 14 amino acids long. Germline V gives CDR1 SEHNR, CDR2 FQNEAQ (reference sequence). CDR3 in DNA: TGTGCCAGCAGCTTAGGAGGTCTTCTCTATGGCTACACCTTC. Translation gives CASSLGGLLYGYTF. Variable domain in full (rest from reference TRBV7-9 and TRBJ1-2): DTGVSQNPRHKITKRGQNVTFRCDPISEHNRLYWYRQTLGQGPEFLTYFQNEAQLEKSRLLSDRFSAERPKGSFSTLEIQRTEQGDSAMYLCASSLGGLLYGYTFGSGTRLTVV.

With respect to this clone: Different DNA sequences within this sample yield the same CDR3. The CDR3 nucleotides are TGTGCCAGCAGTTTGTCCCCCGGGACAGCTAACTATGGCTACACCTTC. Encoded protein: CASSLSPGTANYGYTF. The chain links TRBV27 to TRBJ1-2, with 7 positions matching TRBD1. The V gene end was trimmed by 3 bases and the J gene end by 0 bases; junction bases not matched to a gene: 7. Germline CDR1 is MNHEY and CDR2 is SMNVEV (reference sequence). The CDR3 extends over 16 amino acids.

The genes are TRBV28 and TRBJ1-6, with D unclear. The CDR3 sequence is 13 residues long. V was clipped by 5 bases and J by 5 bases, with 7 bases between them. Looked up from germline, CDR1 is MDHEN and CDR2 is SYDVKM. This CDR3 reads CASSLRNNSPLHF. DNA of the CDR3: TGTGCCAGCAGTCTAAGGAATAATTCACCCCTCCACTTT.

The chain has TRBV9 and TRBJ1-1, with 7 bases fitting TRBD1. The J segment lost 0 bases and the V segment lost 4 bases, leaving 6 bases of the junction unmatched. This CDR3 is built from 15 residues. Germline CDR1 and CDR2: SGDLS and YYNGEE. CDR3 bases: TGTGCCAGCAGCCCCCAGGGGGTAATGAACACTGAAGCTTTCTTT. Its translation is CASSPQGVMNTEAFF.